The entry that follows covers one TCR beta chain sequence. The sample is drawn from a study of blood T cell repertoires in COVID-19. Study at large: Whether acute or convalescent, the COVID-19 samples came from the United States, Italy and Spain. T cells, B-cell-depleted T cells, or PBMCs provided the cDNA or gDNA that served as material.

Repertoires were generated with immunoSEQ multiplex PCR, while TCRdb's copy carries only in-frame clones and drops some. The sample lists 200,000 to 300,000 clones; roughly nine tenths were seen once. This CDR3 spans 15 amino acids. Germline values: CDR1 GTSNPN, CDR2 SVGIG (reference sequence). V was pared by 4 bases and J by 3 bases, with 18 bases between. The study recruited people aged roughly 18 to 95 years across 24 US areas. Clinical histories supplied by participants themselves formed the basis of cohort assignment. The sequence was obtained from a woman in her twenties or thirties with acute COVID-19. The V call is TRBV30, the J call TRBJ1-1; a possible D gene is TRBD1 (6 bases). Sequenced input: PBMCs or T cells enriched from blood (not recorded which). CDR3 sequence (DNA): TGTGCCTGGACGGGAAACAGGGCGGGAGACACTGAAGCTTTCTTT. This gives the protein CAWTGNRAGDTEAFF.